This entry lists 15 T cell receptor beta chains sequenced from one sample in a study of cytotoxic CD8 clonotypes in ibrutinib-treated CLL. Assay used: immunoSEQ multiplex PCR; TCRdb lists only in-frame clones, some missing. In the table there are about 150,000 clones, 76% of which are singletons. The starting material was PBMCs, obtained after 24 months of ibrutinib treatment. The receptors were sampled from a human donor with chronic lymphocytic leukemia.

The V and J genes are TRBV28 and TRBJ2-7, with D tentatively TRBD2 (5 bases). The V and J ends lost 7 bases and 3 bases respectively, with 10 bases between them. The CDR3 spans 12 residues. CDR1 is MDHEN and CDR2 is SYDVKM in the germline V gene. The CDR3, as DNA: TGTGCCAGCACCCTCGGGGACTACGAGCAGTACTTC. Its protein is CASTLGDYEQYF.

The chain combines TRBV9 with TRBJ2-1; no firm D call. The germline gives CDR1 SGDLS, CDR2 YYNGEE. The germline V and J ends were trimmed by 0 bases and 2 bases, with 12 bases remaining between them. There are 16 residues in the CDR3. Here the CDR3 reads CASSVGVAPTYNEQFF. The CDR3 coding sequence is TGTGCCAGCAGCGTAGGTGTAGCCCCCACCTACAATGAGCAGTTCTTC.

J is TRBJ2-3 and V is TRBV7-9; TRBD2 aligns across 12 bases. Germline values: CDR1 SEHNR, CDR2 FQNEAQ (reference sequence). The junction had 2 bases not matched to a gene; V was cut back by 4 bases and J by 0 bases. This CDR3 is 16 amino acids long. CDR3 in DNA: TGTGCCAGCAGCTCTAGCGGGGGGGCCAGCACAGATACGCAGTATTTT. Amino acid sequence: CASSSSGGASTDTQYF.

The V gene is TRBV10-3, the J gene TRBJ2-5; D tentatively reads TRBD1 or TRBD2 (5 bases each). The CDR3 runs to 14 residues. V was pared by 2 bases and J by 5 bases, with 12 bases between. The germline V gene encodes CDR1 ENHRY and CDR2 SYGVKD. The CDR3 spells CAISEGGDRETQYF. CDR3 coding DNA: TGTGCCATCAGTGAGGGGGGAGATCGGGAGACCCAGTACTTC.

The rearrangement joins TRBV5-6 to TRBJ1-5; D might be TRBD1 (5 bases). The CDR3 has 15 residues. V lost 2 bases, J lost 0 bases, and 9 bases lay in between. Germline V CDR1 and CDR2: SGHDT, YYEEEE. CDR3 loop: CASSFGGVSNQPQHF. In DNA form, the CDR3 reads TGTGCCAGCAGCTTTGGAGGGGTTAGCAATCAGCCCCAGCATTTT.

The V gene is TRBV9, the J gene TRBJ1-4; no clear D. There are 15 residues in the CDR3. Germline CDR1 SGDLS, CDR2 YYNGEE. V was pared by 0 bases and J by 0 bases, with 6 bases between. Here the CDR3 reads CASSVGGATNEKLFF. For the CDR3, the DNA is TGTGCCAGCAGCGTAGGTGGGGCAACTAATGAAAAACTGTTTTTT.

V gene TRBV28 combines with J gene TRBJ2-1; 9 bases map to TRBD1. CDR1 MDHEN and CDR2 SYDVKM come from the germline V gene. This CDR3 comprises 14 residues. The junction had 11 bases not matched to a gene; V was cut back by 8 bases and J by 9 bases. CDR3 protein: CASVPVDRGSEQFF. The DNA of the CDR3 is TGTGCCAGCGTACCGGTGGACAGGGGCTCTGAGCAGTTCTTC.

The rearrangement links TRBV30 to TRBJ2-2; 11 bases fit TRBD1. Germline V gene data show CDR1 as GTSNPN and CDR2 as SVGIG (reference sequence). This CDR3 has 16 amino acids. V dropped 2 bases and J dropped 4; count of bases not matched to a gene: 6. Here the CDR3 DNA reads TGTGCCTGGAGTATAGTCGGGACAGGGGGCACCGGGGAGCTGTTTTTT. This codes for CAWSIVGTGGTGELFF. The complete variable domain, with remaining parts taken from reference TRBV30 and TRBJ2-2, reads SQTIHQWPATLVQPVGSPLSLECTVEGTSNPNLYWYRQAAGRGLQLLFYSVGIGQISSEVPQNLSASRPQDRQFILSSKKLLLSDSGFYLCAWSIVGTGGTGELFFGEGSRLTVL.

The chain combines TRBV4-1 with TRBJ2-2; D gene ambiguous. Germline CDR1 MGHRA, CDR2 YSYEKL. The CDR3 extends over 14 amino acids. The V end lost 4 bases, the J end lost 2 bases, and 8 bases lay between the germline ends. Here the CDR3 DNA reads TGCGCCAGCAGCCTATCCCCCAACACCGGGGAGCTGTTTTTT. It yields the protein CASSLSPNTGELFF.

The chain is built from TRBV11-3 and TRBJ2-5; 7 nucleotides match TRBD1. CDR1 SGHNT and CDR2 YENEEA come from the germline V gene. Trimming cost V 6 bases and J 4 bases; bases outside gene matches: 8. The CDR3 runs to 14 residues. In DNA form, the CDR3 reads TGTGCCAGCAGACCCACAGGGGACCGAGAGACCCAGTACTTC. Its protein product is CASRPTGDRETQYF.

V is TRBV28 and J is TRBJ1-2; weak D call: TRBD1 (5 bases). CDR1 is MDHEN and CDR2 is SYDVKM in the germline V gene. The V and J ends lost 8 bases and 4 bases respectively, with 14 bases between them. The CDR3 is 13 amino acids. The CDR3 bases are TGTGCCAGCCTCCCAGGGCTAACCTATGGCTACACCTTC. Protein: CASLPGLTYGYTF.

This clone has a count of ten or more. V and J are TRBV15 and TRBJ1-2; D remains unclear. The CDR3 is made up of 12 amino acids. Germline values: CDR1 LNHNV, CDR2 YYDKDF (reference sequence). V was trimmed by 0 bases and J by 8 bases, leaving 7 bases between them. CDR3 in DNA: TGTGCCACCAGCAGAGATGTTGGGGGCTACACCTTC. Translated, it gives CATSRDVGGYTF.

This clone was seen a few times. This rearrangement joins TRBV11-2 to TRBJ1-2; D perhaps matches TRBD1 (6 bases). From germline, CDR1 is SGHAT and CDR2 FQNNGV. The CDR3 is 14 amino acids. Trimming stripped 8 bases from V and 8 bases from J, with 21 bases between. CDR3 residues: CASATGGGRGGYTF. For the CDR3, the DNA is TGTGCCAGCGCCACCGGGGGGGGCAGAGGAGGCTACACCTTC.

V gene TRBV25-1 combines with J gene TRBJ2-7, with D tentatively TRBD1 (7 bases). The length of the CDR3 is 14 residues. Trimming removed 8 bases from V and 3 bases from J, with 17 bases in between. Germline assignment: CDR1 MGHDK and CDR2 SYGVNS. This CDR3 reads CASSRRGDSYEQYF. In nucleotides, the CDR3 is TGTGCCAGCTCACGAAGGGGGGACAGCTACGAGCAGTACTTC.

This clone has just one count. V is TRBV7-2 and J is TRBJ2-2; 8 bases fit TRBD2. Germline V gene sequence: CDR1 SGHTA, CDR2 FQGNSA. The J segment lost 3 bases and the V segment lost 5 bases, leaving 8 bases of the junction unmatched. The CDR3 is 16 residues long. The chain's CDR3 is CASSRTAGEHTGELFF. The CDR3 DNA reads TGTGCCAGCAGCCGAACAGCGGGAGAGCACACCGGGGAGCTGTTTTTT. Combining the CDR3 with reference TRBV7-2 and TRBJ2-2 gives the whole variable domain GAGVSQSPSNKVTEKGKDVELRCDPISGHTALYWYRQSLGQGLEFLIYFQGNSAPDKSGLPSDRFSAERTGGSVSTLTIQRTQQEDSAVYLCASSRTAGEHTGELFFGEGSRLTVL.